Reported below is one TCR beta chain. Germline values: CDR1 WSHSY, CDR2 SAAADI. This CDR3 is 14 amino acids long. J was trimmed by 4 bases and V by 4 bases; bases with no gene match: 7. Per the original data handling: From reference gene primer amplification, estimates of nucleated cell counts were derived. Assay used: immunoSEQ multiplex PCR; TCRdb lists only in-frame clones, some missing. D and trimming come from the DNA, and the V and J calls and clone size come from that table. The sample lists around 250,000 clones; about 82% were seen once. These data come from a study of blood T cell repertoires in COVID-19. Study details: The United States, Italy and Spain were the sources of the acute and convalescent COVID-19 samples. Nucleic acid was either cDNA or gDNA, and it came from T cells, B-cell-depleted T cells, or PBMCs.

This chain uses TRBV10-2 with TRBJ2-7; TRBD1 agrees at 7 bases. The origin of this receptor is a man aged 80 or over with acute or convalescent COVID-19. Material: peripheral blood. CDR3 sequence: CASSVSGQQYEQYF. CDR3 coding DNA: TGCGCCAGCAGTGTCTCGGGACAGCAATACGAGCAGTACTTC.